Described below is a single T cell receptor (beta chain) sequence and its context. Its antigen remains unidentified. The data derive from a study of cytomegalovirus exposure and HLA in healthy donors. General observations from the study: Specificity of three CMV-associated chains for CMV antigens was verified in vitro. In a later analysis, a genetic analysis reported fewer productive-TCR N-insertions in an Asian-associated ancestry cluster than the cohort average. A prior analysis recorded that most TCR beta V segments were productive about 87% or about 30% of the time.

Primers for the PCR totalled 60 Vbeta and 13 Jbeta. Only in-frame clones appear in the TCRdb table, and some are missing; sequencing was by immunoSEQ multiplex PCR. The table has approximately 70,000 clones, approximately 70% seen once. Unrecorded immune exposure was likely among donors, who were nominally healthy when sampled. The length of the CDR3 is 14 residues. Germline CDR1 reads MGHDK; CDR2 reads SYGVNS. The V end lost 1 base, the J end lost 6 bases, and 10 bases lay between the germline ends. Sequencing used PBMCs. V gene TRBV25-1 combines with J gene TRBJ2-1; no clear D. The clonotype comes from a male donor in good health and CMV-seropositive. The CDR3 DNA sequence: TGTGCCAGCAGTGAATCACTACGACCCAATGAGCAGTTCTTC. Its protein product is CASSESLRPNEQFF. The whole variable domain, filled in from reference TRBV25-1 and TRBJ2-1, reads EADIYQTPRYLVIGTGKKITLECSQTMGHDKMYWYQQDPGMELHLIHYSYGVNSTEKGDLSSESTVSRIRTEHFPLTLESARPSHTSQYLCASSESLRPNEQFFGPGTRLTVL.